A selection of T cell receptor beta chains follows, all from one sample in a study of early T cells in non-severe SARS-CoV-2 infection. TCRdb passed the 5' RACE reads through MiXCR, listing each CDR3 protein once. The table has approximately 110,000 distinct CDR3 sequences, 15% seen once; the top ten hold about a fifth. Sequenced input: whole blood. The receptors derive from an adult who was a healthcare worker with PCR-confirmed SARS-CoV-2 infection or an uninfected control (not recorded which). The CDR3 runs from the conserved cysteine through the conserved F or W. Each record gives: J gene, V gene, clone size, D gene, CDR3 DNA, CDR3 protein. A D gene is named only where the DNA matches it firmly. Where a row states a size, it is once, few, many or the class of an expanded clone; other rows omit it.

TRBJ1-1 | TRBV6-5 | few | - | TGTGCCAGCAGTTATACCGGGCGGACTGAAGCTTTCTTT | CASSYTGRTEAFF
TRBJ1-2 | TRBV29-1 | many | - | TGCAGCGTAAGCCCCCGGGGAGACGACTATGGCTACACCTTC | CSVSPRGDDYGYTF
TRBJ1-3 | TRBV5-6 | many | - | TGTGCCAGCAGCTTGCGCTCCCGTGGCAACACCATATATTTT | CASSLRSRGNTIYF
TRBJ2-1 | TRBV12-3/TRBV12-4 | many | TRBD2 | TGTGCCAGCAGCCTAAGCGGGGGGGCCAATGAGCAGTTCTTC | CASSLSGGANEQFF
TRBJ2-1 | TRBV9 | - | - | TGTGCCAGCAATAGGGCAGGGGGGAGTTACAATGAGCAGTTCTTC | CASNRAGGSYNEQFF
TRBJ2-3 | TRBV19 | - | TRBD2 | TGTGCCATCAGCGGGGGGGCTGGAGATACGCAGTATTTT | CAISGGAGDTQYF
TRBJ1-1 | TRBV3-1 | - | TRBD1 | TGTGCCAGCAGCTTCCGGGACAGCACTGAAGCTTTCTTT | CASSFRDSTEAFF
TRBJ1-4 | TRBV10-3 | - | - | TGTGCCAGCAGTCAGGCCCCCGATAATGAAAAACTGTTTTTT | CASSQAPDNEKLFF
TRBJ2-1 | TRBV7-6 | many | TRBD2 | TGTGCCAGCAGCCCAGCGGGGGGAACCCACAATGAGCAGTTCTTC | CASSPAGGTHNEQFF
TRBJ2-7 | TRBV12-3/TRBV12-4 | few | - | TGTGCCAGCAGTCCGGGTGGGACCGTAAAGTACGAGCAGTACTTC | CASSPGGTVKYEQYF
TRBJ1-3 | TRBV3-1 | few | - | TGTGCCAGCACAGGTTCTGGAAACACCATATATTTT | CASTGSGNTIYF
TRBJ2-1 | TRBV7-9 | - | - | TGTGCCAGCAGCATACCCCCCGCAATGAAGCAGTTCTTC | CASSIPPAMKQFF
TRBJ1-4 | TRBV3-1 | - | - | TGTGCCAGCAGCCAAGCTGGAGGTTCTAATGAAAAACTGTTTTTT | CASSQAGGSNEKLFF
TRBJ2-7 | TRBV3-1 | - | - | TGTGCCAGCAGCCCAGGGCCAGCTTACGAGCAGTACTTC | CASSPGPAYEQYF
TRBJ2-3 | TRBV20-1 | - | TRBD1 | TGCAGTGGAGGCGGGACAGGGGGCACAGATACGCAGTATTTT | CSGGGTGGTDTQYF
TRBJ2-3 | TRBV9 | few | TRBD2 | TGTGCCAGCAGCGTTTGGGGAGGGGAGACTGCAGATACGCAGTATTTT | CASSVWGGETADTQYF
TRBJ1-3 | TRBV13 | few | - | TGTGCCAGCAGCTCCACTGAAACCTCTGGAAACACCATATATTTT | CASSSTETSGNTIYF
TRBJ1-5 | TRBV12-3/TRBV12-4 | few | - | TGTGCCACTAGAAAGGATTTTGACAGACCAAATCAGCCCCAGCATTTT | CATRKDFDRPNQPQHF
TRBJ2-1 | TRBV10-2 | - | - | TGCGCCAGCAGTCGGGCCGGGGGGCCATCCAATGAGCAGTTCTTC | CASSRAGGPSNEQFF
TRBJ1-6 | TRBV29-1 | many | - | TGCAGCGTTGAAGTGGGTTGGGCCAAGCCGCGTAATTCACCCCTCCACTTT | CSVEVGWAKPRNSPLHF
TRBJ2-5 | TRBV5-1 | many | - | TGCGCCAGCAGCTTGTTACCGCGACAAGAGACCCAGTACTTC | CASSLLPRQETQYF
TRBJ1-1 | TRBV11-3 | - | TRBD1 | TGTGCCAGCAGCTTAGGGCCGACAGGGTCTGATTTCACTGAAGCTTTCTTT | CASSLGPTGSDFTEAFF
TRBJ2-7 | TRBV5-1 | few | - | TGCGCCAGCAGCGTCCAACATGGGCCCTACGAGCAGTACTTC | CASSVQHGPYEQYF
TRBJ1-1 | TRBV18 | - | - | TGTGCCAGCTCACCATTGGACAGCGATGCAGCTTTCTTT | CASSPLDSDAAFF
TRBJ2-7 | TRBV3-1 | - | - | TGTGCCAGCAGCCAAGATCAGGTCTTGCACTTC | CASSQDQVLHF
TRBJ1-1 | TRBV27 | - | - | TGTGCCAGCAGTTTAAGATTTGGCCTTTTTACCCAAGCTTTCTTT | CASSLRFGLFTQAFF
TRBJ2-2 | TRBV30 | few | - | TGTGCCTGGACTCCAGGGGTCCCCGGGGAGCTGTTTTTT | CAWTPGVPGELFF
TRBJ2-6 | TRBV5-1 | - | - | TGCGCCAGCGCCCCGTGGGACCCCGGGGCCAACGTCCTGACTTTC | CASAPWDPGANVLTF
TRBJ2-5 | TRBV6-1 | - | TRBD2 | TGTGCCAGCAGTACTACTAGCGGGGTTCAAGAGACCCAGTACTTC | CASSTTSGVQETQYF
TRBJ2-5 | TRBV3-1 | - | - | TGTGCCAGCAGCCAACTGGCAGCACTAGAGACCCAGTACTTC | CASSQLAALETQYF
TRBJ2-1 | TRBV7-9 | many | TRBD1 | TGTGCCAGCAGCCAGACAGGGATAGGCTACAATGAGCAGTTCTTC | CASSQTGIGYNEQFF
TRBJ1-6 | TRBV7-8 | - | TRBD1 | TGTGCCAGCAGCTTCGGACGGGACAGCAATTCACCCCTCCACTTT | CASSFGRDSNSPLHF
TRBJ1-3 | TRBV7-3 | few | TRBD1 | TGTGCCAGCAGCCCTGGGACAGCTGGAAACACCATATATTTT | CASSPGTAGNTIYF
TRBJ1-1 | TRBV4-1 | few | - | TGCGCCAGCAGCCAAGGGGACACGAACACTGAAGCTTTCTTT | CASSQGDTNTEAFF
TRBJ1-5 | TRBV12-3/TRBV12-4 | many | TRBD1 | TGTGCCAGCAGCCGGGACAGTATTGTGTCCTCAGCCCAGCATTTT | CASSRDSIVSSAQHF
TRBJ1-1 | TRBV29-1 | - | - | TGCAGCGTCCAAAGGACAACTGAAGCTTTCTTT | CSVQRTTEAFF
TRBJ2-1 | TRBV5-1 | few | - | TGCGCCAGCAGCACCCGACAGCCTCTTAAGTATGAGCAGTTCTTC | CASSTRQPLKYEQFF
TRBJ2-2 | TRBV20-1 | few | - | TGCAGTGCTAGAGAAAATAGGTCGCCGAACACCGGGGAGCTGTTTTTT | CSARENRSPNTGELFF
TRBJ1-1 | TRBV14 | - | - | TGTGCCAGCAGCCAACTTGCCAGCGGGGGCAGGAAAGCTTTCTTT | CASSQLASGGRKAFF
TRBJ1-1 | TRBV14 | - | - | TGTGCCAGCAGCCAAGATTACGCGAGGGACACTGAAGCTTTCTTT | CASSQDYARDTEAFF
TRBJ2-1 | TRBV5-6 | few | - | TGTGCCAGCAGCTTTTACACGGGTGAGCAGTTCTTC | CASSFYTGEQFF
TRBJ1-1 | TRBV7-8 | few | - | TGTGCCAGCAGCTTCCGCCGGGACCTGATAAACACTGAAGCTTTCTTT | CASSFRRDLINTEAFF
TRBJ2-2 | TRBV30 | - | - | TGTGCCTGGCAAGGCGGGCCCCTAACCGGGGAGCTGTTTTTT | CAWQGGPLTGELFF
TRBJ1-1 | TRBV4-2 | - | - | TGTGCCAGCAGCCAAGCCGAGGGGGGGATAGTCGCTGAAGCTTTCTTT | CASSQAEGGIVAEAFF
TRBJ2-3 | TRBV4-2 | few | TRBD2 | TGTGCCAGCAGCCCTAAGACTAGCGGGGGGACAGATACGCAGTATTTT | CASSPKTSGGTDTQYF
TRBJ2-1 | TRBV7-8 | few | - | TGTGCCAGCAGCCCCATAAGACTGATCTACAATGAGCAGTTCTTC | CASSPIRLIYNEQFF
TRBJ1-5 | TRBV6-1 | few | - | TGTGCCAGCAGAGGGGTCCTATGGAGCAATCAGCCCCAGCATTTT | CASRGVLWSNQPQHF
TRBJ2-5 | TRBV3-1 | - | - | TGTGCCAGCAGCTTCCGAGAGGCGGGGTCAGAGACCCAGTACTTC | CASSFREAGSETQYF
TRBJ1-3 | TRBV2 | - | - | TGTGCCAGCAGCGGGGACGGCTCCTCAAGGAACACCATATATTTT | CASSGDGSSRNTIYF
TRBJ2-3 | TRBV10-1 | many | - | TGCGCCAGCAGTGAGTTAGATACGCAGTATTTT | CASSELDTQYF
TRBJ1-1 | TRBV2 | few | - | TGTGCCAGCAGTGAATTAACGGTGAACACTGAAGCTTTCTTT | CASSELTVNTEAFF